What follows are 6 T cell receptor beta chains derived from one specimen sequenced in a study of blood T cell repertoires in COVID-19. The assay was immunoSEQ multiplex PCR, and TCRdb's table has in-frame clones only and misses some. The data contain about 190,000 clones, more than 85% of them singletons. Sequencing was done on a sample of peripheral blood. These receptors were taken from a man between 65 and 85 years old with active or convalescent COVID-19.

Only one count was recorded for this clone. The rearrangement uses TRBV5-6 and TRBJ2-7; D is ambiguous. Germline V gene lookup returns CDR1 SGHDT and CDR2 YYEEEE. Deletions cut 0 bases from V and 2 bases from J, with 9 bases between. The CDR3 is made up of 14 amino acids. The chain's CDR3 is CASSLAPGTYEQYF. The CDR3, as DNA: TGTGCCAGCAGCTTGGCCCCAGGTACCTACGAGCAGTACTTC.

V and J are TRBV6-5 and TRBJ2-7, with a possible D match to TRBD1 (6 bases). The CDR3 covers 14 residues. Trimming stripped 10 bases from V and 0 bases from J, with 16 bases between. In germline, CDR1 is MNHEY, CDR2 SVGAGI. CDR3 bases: TGTGCCACACGGACAGTGAGCTTCTCCTACGAGCAGTACTTC. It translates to CATRTVSFSYEQYF.

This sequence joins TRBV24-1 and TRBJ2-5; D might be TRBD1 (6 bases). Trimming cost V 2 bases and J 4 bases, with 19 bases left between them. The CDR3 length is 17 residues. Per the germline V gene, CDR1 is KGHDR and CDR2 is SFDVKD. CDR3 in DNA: TGTGCCACCAGTGATTCTCGAGGGGGTAGGAGTCGAGAGACCCAGTACTTC. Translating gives CATSDSRGGRSRETQYF.

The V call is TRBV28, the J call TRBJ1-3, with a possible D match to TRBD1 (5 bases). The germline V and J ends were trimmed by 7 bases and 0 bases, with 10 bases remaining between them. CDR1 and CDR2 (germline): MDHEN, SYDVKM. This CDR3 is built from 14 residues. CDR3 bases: TGTGCCAGCACCCAGGGTTACTCTGGAAACACCATATATTTT. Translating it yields CASTQGYSGNTIYF.

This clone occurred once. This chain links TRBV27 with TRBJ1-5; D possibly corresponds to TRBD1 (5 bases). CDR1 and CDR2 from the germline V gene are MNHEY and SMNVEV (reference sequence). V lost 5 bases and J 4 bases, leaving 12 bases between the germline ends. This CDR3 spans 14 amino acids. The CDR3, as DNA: TGTGCCAGCAGTCCGACAGCCCGAAATCAGCCCCAGCATTTT. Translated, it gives CASSPTARNQPQHF.

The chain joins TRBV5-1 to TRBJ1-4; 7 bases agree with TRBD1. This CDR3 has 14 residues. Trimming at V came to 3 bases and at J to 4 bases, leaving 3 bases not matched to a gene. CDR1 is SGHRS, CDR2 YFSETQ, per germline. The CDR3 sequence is CASSSGTVNEKLFF. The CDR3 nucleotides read TGCGCCAGCAGCTCTGGGACAGTTAATGAAAAACTGTTTTTT.